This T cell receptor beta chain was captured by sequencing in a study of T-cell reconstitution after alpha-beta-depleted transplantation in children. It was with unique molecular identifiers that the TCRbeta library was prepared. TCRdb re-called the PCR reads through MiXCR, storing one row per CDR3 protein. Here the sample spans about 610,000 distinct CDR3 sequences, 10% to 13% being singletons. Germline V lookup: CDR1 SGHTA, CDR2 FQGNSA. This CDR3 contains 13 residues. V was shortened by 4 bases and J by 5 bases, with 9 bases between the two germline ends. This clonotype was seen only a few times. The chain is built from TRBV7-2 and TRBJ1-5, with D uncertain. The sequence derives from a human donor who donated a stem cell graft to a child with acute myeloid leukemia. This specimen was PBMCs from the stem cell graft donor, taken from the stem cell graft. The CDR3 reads CASSSLVDQPQHF. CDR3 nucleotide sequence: TGTGCCAGCAGCTCGCTCGTAGATCAGCCCCAGCATTTT.